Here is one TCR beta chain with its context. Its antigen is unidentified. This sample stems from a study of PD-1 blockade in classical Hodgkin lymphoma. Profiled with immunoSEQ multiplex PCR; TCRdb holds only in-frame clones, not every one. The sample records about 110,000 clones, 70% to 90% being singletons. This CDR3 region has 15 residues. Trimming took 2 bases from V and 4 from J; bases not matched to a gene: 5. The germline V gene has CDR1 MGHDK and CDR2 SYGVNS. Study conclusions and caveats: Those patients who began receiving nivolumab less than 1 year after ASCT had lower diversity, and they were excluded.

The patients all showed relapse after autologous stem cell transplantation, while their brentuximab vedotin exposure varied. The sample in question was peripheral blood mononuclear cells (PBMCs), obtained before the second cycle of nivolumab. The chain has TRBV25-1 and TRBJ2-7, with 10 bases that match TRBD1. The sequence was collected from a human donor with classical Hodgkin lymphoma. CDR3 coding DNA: TGTGCCAGCAGTGAACCCGGGACAGGGGTATACGAGCAGTACTTC. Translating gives CASSEPGTGVYEQYF.